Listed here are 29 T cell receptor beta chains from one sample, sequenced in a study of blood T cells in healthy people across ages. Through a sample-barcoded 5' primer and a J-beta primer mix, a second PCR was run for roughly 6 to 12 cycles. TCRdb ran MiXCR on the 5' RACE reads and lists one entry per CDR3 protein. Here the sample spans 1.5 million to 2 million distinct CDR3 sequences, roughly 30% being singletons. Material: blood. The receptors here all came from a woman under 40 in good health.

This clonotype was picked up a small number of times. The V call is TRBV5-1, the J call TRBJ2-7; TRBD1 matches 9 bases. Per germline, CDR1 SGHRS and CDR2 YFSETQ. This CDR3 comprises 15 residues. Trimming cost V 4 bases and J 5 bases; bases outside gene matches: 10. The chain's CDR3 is CASSPRGTGYDEQYF. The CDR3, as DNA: TGCGCCAGCAGCCCCAGGGGGACAGGGTACGACGAGCAGTACTTC.

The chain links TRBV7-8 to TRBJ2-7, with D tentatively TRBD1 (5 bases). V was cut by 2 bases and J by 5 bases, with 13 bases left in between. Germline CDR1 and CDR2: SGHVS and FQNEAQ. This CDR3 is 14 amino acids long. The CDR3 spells CASSLFVQGHEQYF. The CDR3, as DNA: TGTGCCAGCAGCTTATTTGTCCAGGGCCACGAGCAGTACTTC.

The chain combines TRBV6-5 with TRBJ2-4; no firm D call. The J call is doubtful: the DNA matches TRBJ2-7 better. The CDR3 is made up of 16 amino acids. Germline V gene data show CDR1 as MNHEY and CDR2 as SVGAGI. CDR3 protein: CASSPDGLSSYNEQYF. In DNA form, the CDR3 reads TGTGCCAGCAGTCCGGACGGGCTTAGCTCCTACAACGAGCAGTACTTC.

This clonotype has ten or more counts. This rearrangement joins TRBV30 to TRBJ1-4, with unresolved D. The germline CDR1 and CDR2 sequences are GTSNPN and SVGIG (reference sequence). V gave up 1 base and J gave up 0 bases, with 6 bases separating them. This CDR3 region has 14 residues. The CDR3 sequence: CAWSDTPTNEKLFF. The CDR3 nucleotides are TGTGCCTGGAGTGACACACCAACTAATGAAAAACTGTTTTTT.

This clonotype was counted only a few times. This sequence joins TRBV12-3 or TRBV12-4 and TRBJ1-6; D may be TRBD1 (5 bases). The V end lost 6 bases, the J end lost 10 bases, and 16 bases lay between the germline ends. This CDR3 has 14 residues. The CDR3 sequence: CASRAGATFSPLHF. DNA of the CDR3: TGTGCCAGCAGAGCCGGGGCTACGTTCTCACCCCTCCACTTT.

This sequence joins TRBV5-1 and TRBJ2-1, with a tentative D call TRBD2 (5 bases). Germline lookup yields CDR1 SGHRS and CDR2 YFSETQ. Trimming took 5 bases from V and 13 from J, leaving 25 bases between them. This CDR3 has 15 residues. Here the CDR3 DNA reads TGCGCCAGCAGTCGTAGCGCTACCGTTCAAGAGACCCAGTTCTTC. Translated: CASSRSATVQETQFF.

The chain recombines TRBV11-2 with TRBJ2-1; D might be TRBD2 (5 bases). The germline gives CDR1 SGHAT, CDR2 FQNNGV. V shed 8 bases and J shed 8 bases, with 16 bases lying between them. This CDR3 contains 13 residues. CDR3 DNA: TGTGCCAGCGAAGGACTGCCCGGCGATGAGCAGTTCTTC. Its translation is CASEGLPGDEQFF. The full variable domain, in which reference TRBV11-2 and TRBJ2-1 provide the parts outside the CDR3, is EAGVAQSPRYKIIEKRQSVAFWCNPISGHATLYWYQQILGQGPKLLIQFQNNGVVDDSQLPKDRFSAERLKGVDSTLKIQPAKLEDSAVYLCASEGLPGDEQFFGPGTRLTVL.

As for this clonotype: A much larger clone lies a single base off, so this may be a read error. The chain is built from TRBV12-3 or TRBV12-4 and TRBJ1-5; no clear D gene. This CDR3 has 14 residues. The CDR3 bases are TGTGCCAGCAGACCGGGCCCTGGCAATCAGCTCCAGCATTTT. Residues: CASRPGPGNQLQHF.

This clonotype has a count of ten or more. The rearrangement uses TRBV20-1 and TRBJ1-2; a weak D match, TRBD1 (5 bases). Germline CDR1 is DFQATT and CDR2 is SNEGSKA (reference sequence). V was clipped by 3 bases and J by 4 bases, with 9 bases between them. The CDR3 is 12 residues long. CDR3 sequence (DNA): TGCAGTGCTAGGCGAGGGGTCTATGGCTACACCTTC. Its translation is CSARRGVYGYTF.

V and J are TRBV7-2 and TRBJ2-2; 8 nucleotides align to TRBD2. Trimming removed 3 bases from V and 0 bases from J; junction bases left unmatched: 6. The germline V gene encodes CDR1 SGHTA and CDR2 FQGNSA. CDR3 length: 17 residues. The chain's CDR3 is CASSFSPGRANTGELFF. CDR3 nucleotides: TGTGCCAGCAGCTTTAGCCCCGGGAGGGCGAACACCGGGGAGCTGTTTTTT.

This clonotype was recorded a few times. The CDR3 sequence: CASRLGERANVLTF. In nucleotides, the CDR3 is TGTGCCAGCAGGCTCGGGGAAAGGGCCAACGTCCTGACTTTC. The chain couples TRBV12-3 or TRBV12-4 to TRBJ2-6; tentative D call: TRBD2 (5 bases). Trimming removed 6 bases at V and 5 bases at J, with 11 bases between. The CDR3 loop spans 14 amino acids.

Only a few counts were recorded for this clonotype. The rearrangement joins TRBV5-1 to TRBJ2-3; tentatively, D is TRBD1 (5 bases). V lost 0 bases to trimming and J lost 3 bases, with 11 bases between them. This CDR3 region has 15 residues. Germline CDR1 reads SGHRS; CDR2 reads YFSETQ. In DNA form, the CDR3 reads TGCGCCAGCAGCTTGGAAGGGGAAGGGACAGATACGCAGTATTTT. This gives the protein CASSLEGEGTDTQYF.

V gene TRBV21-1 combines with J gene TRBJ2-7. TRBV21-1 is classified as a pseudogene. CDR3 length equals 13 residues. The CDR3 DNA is TGTGCCAGCAGCAACGCCGGACCATACGAGCAGTACTTC. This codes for CASSNAGPYEQYF.

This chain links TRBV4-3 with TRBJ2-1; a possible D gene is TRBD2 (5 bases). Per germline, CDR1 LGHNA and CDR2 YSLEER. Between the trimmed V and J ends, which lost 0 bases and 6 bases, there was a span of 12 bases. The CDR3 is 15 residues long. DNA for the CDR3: TGCGCCAGCAGCCAAGATCCTGAGGGTAGCAATGAGCAGTTCTTC. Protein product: CASSQDPEGSNEQFF.

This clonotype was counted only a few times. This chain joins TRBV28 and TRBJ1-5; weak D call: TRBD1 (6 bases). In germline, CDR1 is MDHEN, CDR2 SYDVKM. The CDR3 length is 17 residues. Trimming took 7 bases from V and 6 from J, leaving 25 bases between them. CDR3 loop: CASTEGYLGGFGQPQHF. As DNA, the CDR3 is TGTGCCAGCACCGAGGGATATCTAGGGGGGTTCGGTCAGCCCCAGCATTTT.

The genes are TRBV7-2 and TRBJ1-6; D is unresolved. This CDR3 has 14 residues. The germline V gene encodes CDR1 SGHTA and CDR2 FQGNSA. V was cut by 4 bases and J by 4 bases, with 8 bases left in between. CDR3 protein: CASSSGPYNSPLHF. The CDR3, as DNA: TGTGCCAGCAGCTCAGGACCGTATAATTCACCCCTCCACTTT.

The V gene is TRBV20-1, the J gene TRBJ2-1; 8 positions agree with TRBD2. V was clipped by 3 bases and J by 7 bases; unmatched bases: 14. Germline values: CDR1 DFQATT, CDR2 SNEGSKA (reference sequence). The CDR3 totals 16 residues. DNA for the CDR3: TGCAGTGCTAGGGGCATCAGGACTAGCATGATGAATGAGCAGTTCTTC. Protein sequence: CSARGIRTSMMNEQFF.

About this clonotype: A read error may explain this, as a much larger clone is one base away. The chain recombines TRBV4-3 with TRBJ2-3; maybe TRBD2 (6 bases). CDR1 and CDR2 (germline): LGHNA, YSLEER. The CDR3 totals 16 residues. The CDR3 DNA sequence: TGCGCCAGCAGCCAAGCACCGCGGGGTAGCACAGGTACGCAGTATTTT. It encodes CASSQAPRGSTGTQYF.

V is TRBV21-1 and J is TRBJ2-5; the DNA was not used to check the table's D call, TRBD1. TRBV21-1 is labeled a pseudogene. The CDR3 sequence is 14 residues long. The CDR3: CASSKVHWGETQYF. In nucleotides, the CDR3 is TGTGCCAGCAGCAAAGTACACTGGGGGGAGACCCAGTACTTC.

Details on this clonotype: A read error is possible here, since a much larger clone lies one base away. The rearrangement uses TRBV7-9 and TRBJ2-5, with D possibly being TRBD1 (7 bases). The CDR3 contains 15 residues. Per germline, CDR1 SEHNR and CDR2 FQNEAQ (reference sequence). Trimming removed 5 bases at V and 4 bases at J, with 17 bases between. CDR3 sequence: CASSPSEGATETQYF. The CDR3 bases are TGTGCCAGCAGCCCTAGCGAGGGGGCAACAGAGACCCAGTACTTC.

Here the CDR3 DNA reads TGTGCCAGCAGCTCCAACCCGACAGGGGGCAGAAACATTCAGTACTTC. It codes for CASSSNPTGGRNIQYF. The chain uses TRBV7-2 and TRBJ2-4; 10 bases fit TRBD1. V trimming: 4 bases; J trimming: 6 bases; junction bases outside the gene matches: 9. CDR1 and CDR2 (germline): SGHTA, FQGNSA. The CDR3 consists of 16 residues.

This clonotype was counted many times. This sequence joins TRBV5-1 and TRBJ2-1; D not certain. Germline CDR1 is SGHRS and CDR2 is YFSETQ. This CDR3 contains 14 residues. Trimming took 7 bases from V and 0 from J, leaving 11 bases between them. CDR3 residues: CASRQYISYNEQFF. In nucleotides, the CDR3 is TGCGCCAGCCGGCAGTACATCTCCTACAATGAGCAGTTCTTC.

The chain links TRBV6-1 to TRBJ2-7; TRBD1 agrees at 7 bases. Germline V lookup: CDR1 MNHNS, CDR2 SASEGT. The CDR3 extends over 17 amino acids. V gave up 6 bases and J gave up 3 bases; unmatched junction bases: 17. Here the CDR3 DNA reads TGTGCCAGCAGGCTACGGAGCCCGGGACAGAGCAGCTACGAGCAGTACTTC. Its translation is CASRLRSPGQSSYEQYF.

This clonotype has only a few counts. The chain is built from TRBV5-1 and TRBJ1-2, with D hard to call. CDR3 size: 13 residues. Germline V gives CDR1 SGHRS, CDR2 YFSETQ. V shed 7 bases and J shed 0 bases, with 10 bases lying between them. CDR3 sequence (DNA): TGCGCCAGCTTCTTGGGTCCTAACTATGGCTACACCTTC. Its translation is CASFLGPNYGYTF.

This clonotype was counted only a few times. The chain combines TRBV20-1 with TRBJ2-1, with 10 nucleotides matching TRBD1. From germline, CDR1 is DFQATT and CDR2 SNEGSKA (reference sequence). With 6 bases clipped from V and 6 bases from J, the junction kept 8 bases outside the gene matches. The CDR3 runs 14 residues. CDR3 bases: TGCAGTGCCGACGCGGGACAGGGGCCCAATGAGCAGTTCTTC. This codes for CSADAGQGPNEQFF.

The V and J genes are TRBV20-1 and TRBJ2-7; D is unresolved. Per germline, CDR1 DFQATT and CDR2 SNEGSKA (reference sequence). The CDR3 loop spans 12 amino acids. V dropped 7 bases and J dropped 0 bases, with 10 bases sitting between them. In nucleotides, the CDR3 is TGCAGTGTCATGACAAGCTCCTACGAGCAGTACTTC. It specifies CSVMTSSYEQYF.

DNA of the CDR3: TGTGCCAGCCTACGCACAACCAGAAACACTGAAGCTTTCTTT. Translating it yields CASLRTTRNTEAFF. The chain recombines TRBV2 with TRBJ1-1; unclear D gene. This CDR3 region has 14 residues. The V gene's germline CDR1 is SNHLY and CDR2 FYNNEI. Trimming took 8 bases from V and 2 from J, leaving 15 bases between them.

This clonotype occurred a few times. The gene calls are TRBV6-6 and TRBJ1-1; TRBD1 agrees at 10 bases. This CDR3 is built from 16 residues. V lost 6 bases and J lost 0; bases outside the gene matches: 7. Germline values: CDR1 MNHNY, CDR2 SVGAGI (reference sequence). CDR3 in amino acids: CASSSGQGIMNTEAFF. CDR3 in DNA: TGTGCCAGCAGCTCGGGACAGGGGATCATGAACACTGAAGCTTTCTTT.

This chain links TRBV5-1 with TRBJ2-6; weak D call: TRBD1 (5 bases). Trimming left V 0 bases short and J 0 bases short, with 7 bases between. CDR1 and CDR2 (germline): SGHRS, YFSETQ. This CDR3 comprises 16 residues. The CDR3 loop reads CASSLGGNSGANVLTF. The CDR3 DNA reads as TGCGCCAGCAGCTTGGGGGGCAACTCTGGGGCCAACGTCCTGACTTTC.